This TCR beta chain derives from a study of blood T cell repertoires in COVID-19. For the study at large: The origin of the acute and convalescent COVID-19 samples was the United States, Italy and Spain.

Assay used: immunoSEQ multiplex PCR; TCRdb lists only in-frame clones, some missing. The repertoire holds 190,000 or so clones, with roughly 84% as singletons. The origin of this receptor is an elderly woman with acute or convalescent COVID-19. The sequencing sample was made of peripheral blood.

The CDR3 nucleotides are TGTGCCAGCAGAAAAAACACGGAGCAGTACTTC. Residues: CASRKNTEQYF. The chain has TRBV6-5 and TRBJ2-7; no clear D gene. The CDR3 contains 11 residues. Trimming shortened V by 6 bases and J by 7 bases, and 10 bases separated the two germline ends. Germline V lookup: CDR1 MNHEY, CDR2 SVGAGI.